This T cell receptor (beta chain) was captured in a study of cytomegalovirus exposure and HLA in healthy donors. The PCR ran on 60 Vbeta and 13 Jbeta primers. Sequencing used immunoSEQ multiplex PCR; TCRdb keeps in-frame clones, though not all of them. Its clone listing holds fewer than 50,000 clones. This CDR3 spans 11 amino acids. Germline V gene data show CDR1 as SEHNR and CDR2 as FQNEAQ (reference sequence). V lost 3 bases and J lost 5, with 4 bases in between. The clonotype comes from a male donor in good health and CMV-seronegative. Source material: PBMCs. The rearrangement links TRBV7-9 to TRBJ1-1; D is unclear. The CDR3 sequence is CASSFRTEAFF. CDR3 DNA: TGTGCCAGCAGCTTTCGGACTGAAGCTTTCTTT.